This passage covers 23 T cell receptor beta chains from one sample sequenced in a study of blood T cell repertoires in COVID-19. Sequencing used immunoSEQ multiplex PCR; TCRdb keeps in-frame clones, though not all of them. The table lists some 200,000 clones, over 70% of them singletons. Sequencing was performed on peripheral blood. The receptors were sampled from a woman in her 70s with acute or convalescent COVID-19.

This chain links TRBV25-1 with TRBJ1-1; TRBD1 matches at 8 bases. Germline V gives CDR1 MGHDK, CDR2 SYGVNS. The length of the CDR3 is 11 residues. The junction had 3 bases not matched to a gene; V was cut back by 8 bases and J by 7 bases. The CDR3 here is CASHDRGEAFF. The CDR3 nucleotides read TGTGCCAGCCACGACAGGGGTGAAGCTTTCTTT.

This clone was observed once. This sequence joins TRBV2 and TRBJ2-3; no reliable D call. V gave up 4 bases and J gave up 1 base, with 6 bases separating them. This CDR3 has 13 residues. Germline CDR1 SNHLY, CDR2 FYNNEI. CDR3 residues: CASSVLRTDTQYF. In nucleotides, the CDR3 is TGTGCCAGCAGTGTTCTTCGCACAGATACGCAGTATTTT. Complete variable domain (other parts from reference TRBV2 and TRBJ2-3): EPEVTQTPSHQVTQMGQEVILRCVPISNHLYFYWYRQILGQKVEFLVSFYNNEISEKSEIFDDQFSVERPDGSNFTLKIRSTKLEDSAMYFCASSVLRTDTQYFGPGTRLTVL.

The chain combines TRBV5-1 with TRBJ2-7, with 9 bases lining up with TRBD1. Trimming cost V 4 bases and J 2 bases; bases outside gene matches: 7. CDR3 size: 15 residues. The germline CDR1 and CDR2 sequences are SGHRS and YFSETQ. The chain's CDR3 is CASSTTTGGAYEQYF. The CDR3 bases are TGCGCCAGCAGCACCACGACAGGGGGGGCCTACGAGCAGTACTTC.

The chain carries TRBV30 and TRBJ2-3; 9 positions match TRBD1. The length of the CDR3 is 13 residues. The germline CDR1 and CDR2 sequences are GTSNPN and SVGIG (reference sequence). The DNA for the CDR3 is TGTGCTCTCAGCCGGGACAGGGTAGATACGCAGTATTTT. It specifies CALSRDRVDTQYF.

The table lists this clone with a count of one. The rearrangement uses TRBV7-2 and TRBJ2-5; weak D call: TRBD2 (6 bases). The CDR3 sequence is 14 residues long. Trimming removed 5 bases from V and 5 bases from J, with 15 bases in between. In germline, CDR1 is SGHTA, CDR2 FQGNSA. This CDR3 is CASSRGRGMETQYF. In DNA form, the CDR3 reads TGTGCCAGCAGCCGTGGCCGGGGGATGGAGACCCAGTACTTC.

The chain links TRBV2 to TRBJ2-5; 14 bases map to TRBD2. The V gene end was trimmed by 6 bases and the J gene end by 5 bases; junction bases not matched to a gene: 11. The length of the CDR3 is 17 residues. Germline V gives CDR1 SNHLY, CDR2 FYNNEI. In DNA form, the CDR3 reads TGTGCCAGCAGCGCGACTAGCGGGGGGGCCCGGGGTGAGACCCAGTACTTC. This sequence encodes CASSATSGGARGETQYF.

The CDR3 DNA reads TGTGCCAGCAGCTTAGACGGGGGGCTTCAGCCCCAGCATTTT. Protein: CASSLDGGLQPQHF. The V gene is TRBV7-2, the J gene TRBJ1-5; D may be TRBD1 (6 bases). In germline, CDR1 is SGHTA, CDR2 FQGNSA. The CDR3 sequence is 14 residues long. Trimming took off 1 base at V and 6 bases at J, with 10 bases between the two ends.

The rearrangement joins TRBV6-5 to TRBJ2-5; 7 positions match TRBD1. Germline V gene data show CDR1 as MNHEY and CDR2 as SVGAGI. V shed 5 bases, J shed 3 bases, and the junction held 3 bases outside the gene matches. The CDR3 totals 13 residues. CDR3 sequence reads: CASSTTGEETQYF. CDR3 bases: TGTGCCAGCAGTACAACAGGGGAAGAGACCCAGTACTTC.

The chain employs TRBV24-1 and TRBJ2-3, with 11 bases fitting TRBD1. V was pared by 5 bases and J by 3 bases, with 9 bases of the junction left unmatched. CDR1 is KGHDR and CDR2 is SFDVKD in the germline V gene. The CDR3 consists of 17 residues. The CDR3 protein is CATSAPYGTGGTDTQYF. In nucleotides, the CDR3 is TGTGCCACCAGTGCCCCCTATGGGACAGGGGGGACAGATACGCAGTATTTT.

J is TRBJ2-7 and V is TRBV6-5, with 11 bases matching TRBD2. The CDR3 runs 14 residues. Trimming cost V 7 bases and J 2 bases; bases outside gene matches: 4. The germline CDR1 and CDR2 sequences are MNHEY and SVGAGI. CDR3 in amino acids: CASNLAGGAYEQYF. The CDR3 bases are TGTGCCAGCAATTTAGCGGGGGGGGCCTACGAGCAGTACTTC.

V gene TRBV6-5 combines with J gene TRBJ1-1; D is uncertain. V was cut by 8 bases and J by 0 bases, with 7 bases left in between. CDR1 and CDR2 (germline): MNHEY, SVGAGI. This CDR3 spans 12 amino acids. The DNA for the CDR3 is TGTGCCAGCGCTAGTATGAACACTGAAGCTTTCTTT. It translates to CASASMNTEAFF.

This chain connects TRBV25-1 to TRBJ2-1, with 8 bases identical to TRBD2. From germline, CDR1 is MGHDK and CDR2 SYGVNS. The V and J ends lost 3 bases and 3 bases, in that order; junction bases with no gene match: 4. CDR3 size: 15 residues. CDR3 protein: CASSEQTSGYNEQFF. For the CDR3, the DNA is TGTGCCAGCAGTGAGCAAACTAGCGGCTACAATGAGCAGTTCTTC.

This clone occurred a few times. This chain links TRBV6-2 or TRBV6-3 with TRBJ1-2; D ambiguous. V was clipped by 4 bases and J by 2 bases, with 11 bases between them. CDR1 and CDR2 (germline): MNHEY, SVGEGT. The CDR3 covers 14 residues. CDR3 in DNA: TGTGCCAGCAGTTCCCCAACAAAGAACTATGGCTACACCTTC. Protein sequence: CASSSPTKNYGYTF.

This clone has just one count. The chain is built from TRBV6-1 and TRBJ2-7; no firm D call. Trimming cost V 1 base and J 5 bases, with 9 bases left between them. The CDR3 runs 13 residues. In germline, CDR1 is MNHNS, CDR2 SASEGT. CDR3 residues: CASSEDPQDEQYV. The CDR3 nucleotides read TGTGCCAGCAGTGAAGATCCCCAGGACGAGCAGTACGTC.

The rearrangement uses TRBV19 and TRBJ2-3; 7 bases match TRBD1. V shed 6 bases, J shed 2 bases, and the junction held 11 bases outside the gene matches. Germline V gene data show CDR1 as LNHDA and CDR2 as SQIVND (reference sequence). This CDR3 comprises 16 residues. The CDR3 here is CASSRTGPLVTDTQYF. The CDR3 region has the DNA TGTGCCAGTAGCCGGACAGGCCCCCTGGTCACAGATACGCAGTATTTT. Full variable domain (outside the CDR3, taken from reference TRBV19 and TRBJ2-3): DGGITQSPKYLFRKEGQNVTLSCEQNLNHDAMYWYRQDPGQGLRLIYYSQIVNDFQKGDIAEGYSVSREKKESFPLTVTSAQKNPTAFYLCASSRTGPLVTDTQYFGPGTRLTVL.

The gene calls are TRBV29-1 and TRBJ2-2, with D perhaps given as TRBD1 or TRBD2 (6 bases each). This CDR3 is 13 amino acids long. Per germline, CDR1 SQVTM and CDR2 ANQGSEA. The V end was cut by 7 bases, the J end by 3 bases, with 12 bases between. The CDR3 region has the DNA TGCAGCGCGGGGGCAGGGGACACCGGGGAGCTGTTTTTT. Encoded protein: CSAGAGDTGELFF.

The rearrangement joins TRBV3-1 (or the pseudogene TRBV3-2) to TRBJ2-1; D is uncertain. CDR1 LGHDT and CDR2 YNNKEL come from the germline V gene (reference sequence). CDR3 length: 13 residues. The germline V and J ends were trimmed by 4 bases and 5 bases, with 9 bases remaining between them. CDR3 region: CASSPRTHNEQFF. CDR3 in DNA: TGTGCCAGCAGCCCGCGTACCCACAATGAGCAGTTCTTC.

This clone has just a few counts. CDR3 amino acids: CAWSGLGTNYGYTF. DNA for the CDR3: TGTGCCTGGAGTGGACTCGGAACCAACTATGGCTACACCTTC. This chain connects TRBV30 to TRBJ1-2; D remains ambiguous. This CDR3 spans 14 amino acids. Germline V lookup: CDR1 GTSNPN, CDR2 SVGIG (reference sequence). Trimming left V 1 base short and J 2 bases short, with 11 bases between.

The sample holds one count of this clone. J is TRBJ2-7 and V is TRBV3-1 (or the pseudogene TRBV3-2); perhaps TRBD1 as D (5 bases). The V gene lost 4 bases and the J gene lost 7 bases, with 14 bases spanning the gap. CDR1 is LGHDT, CDR2 YNNKEL, per germline (reference sequence). This CDR3 has 13 residues. CDR3 loop: CASSPTKGPEQYF. CDR3 coding DNA: TGTGCCAGCAGCCCCACGAAGGGGCCTGAGCAGTACTTC.

In the case of this clone: Additional DNA sequences in this sample encode the identical CDR3. J is TRBJ1-4 and V is TRBV18, with D hard to call. Trimming shortened V by 2 bases and J by 5 bases, and 6 bases separated the two germline ends. Per the germline V gene, CDR1 is KGHSH and CDR2 is LQKENI. This CDR3 contains 13 residues. CDR3 sequence (DNA): TGTGCCAGCTCACCAGACAAAAATGAAAAACTGTTTTTT. As protein: CASSPDKNEKLFF.

The CDR3 nucleotides are TGTGCCAGCAGTCGGACTAGCGGGGGGAATGAGCAGTTCTTC. Translated: CASSRTSGGNEQFF. V and J are TRBV5-4 and TRBJ2-1; TRBD2 matches at 14 bases. The CDR3 consists of 14 residues. CDR1 SGHNT and CDR2 YYREEE come from the germline V gene (reference sequence). Losses at the gene ends were 5 bases for V and 7 bases for J; bases not matched to a gene: 2. Variable domain in full (rest from reference TRBV5-4 and TRBJ2-1): ETGVTQSPTHLIKTRGQQVTLRCSSQSGHNTVSWYQQALGQGPQFIFQYYREEENGRGNFPPRFSGLQFPNYSSELNVNALELDDSALYLCASSRTSGGNEQFFGPGTRLTVL.

The chain links TRBV5-1 to TRBJ2-5; 9 bases match TRBD1. The CDR3 runs to 14 residues. With V trimmed by 0 bases and J by 7 bases, 4 bases remained unmatched. Looked up from germline, CDR1 is SGHRS and CDR2 is YFSETQ. For the CDR3, the DNA is TGCGCCAGCAGCTTGGAGGGACAGGGAGTGACCCAGTACTTC. Its protein product is CASSLEGQGVTQYF.

The chain has TRBV10-3 and TRBJ1-2; 9 bases match TRBD1. Germline values: CDR1 ENHRY, CDR2 SYGVKD. This CDR3 is built from 15 residues. Losses at the gene ends were 0 bases for V and 8 bases for J; bases not matched to a gene: 7. The CDR3 sequence: CAISESGDRVQGYTF. CDR3 nucleotide sequence: TGTGCCATCAGTGAGTCCGGGGACAGGGTTCAAGGCTACACCTTC.